These T cell receptor beta chains were read from a single sample in a study of CXCR3-negative and CXCR3-positive naive CD8 T cells. TCRdb re-called the 5' RACE reads and shows each CDR3 protein once, DNA omitted. The repertoire shows approximately 58,000 distinct CDR3 sequences; the top ten hold 0.4% to 0.5%. The sequenced sample was naive CXCR3- CD8+ T cells from blood. These receptors were collected from a human donor in good health. Some clones in this sample may be carry-over from other donors' samples. Each CDR3 is given with its conserved first and last residue.

TRBJ2-3 TRBV7-2 CASSLALEQWGGGEDTQYF
TRBJ1-5 TRBV21-1 CASSKAQLYSNQPQHF
TRBJ2-3 TRBV7-9 CASSTRDRGQDTQYF
TRBJ1-1 TRBV7-2 CASSSWGLAEAFF
TRBJ2-1 TRBV12-3/TRBV12-4 CASSLAGAGEQFF
TRBJ2-1 TRBV7-9 CASSLGSRVGGEQFF
TRBJ2-1 TRBV29-1 CSVKSGSSYNEQFF
TRBJ1-1 TRBV2 CASKGNTEAFF
TRBJ2-3 TRBV27 CASSQRWYVTDTQYF
TRBJ2-5 TRBV12-3/TRBV12-4 CASSPQGLEETQYF
TRBJ1-5 TRBV30 CAWSDGQGSQPQHF
TRBJ2-5 TRBV29-1 CSVERRGFQETQYF
TRBJ2-1 TRBV6-2/TRBV6-3 CASSYGTSGYEQFF
TRBJ1-5 TRBV7-9 CASSLVRGDQPQHF
TRBJ1-2 TRBV29-1 CSVEDRGISGYTF
TRBJ2-4 TRBV7-9 CASSLGLNIQYF
TRBJ2-6 TRBV10-3 CAISEGSGSSGANVLTF
TRBJ1-6 TRBV28 CASSLQGPSYNSPLHF
TRBJ2-7 TRBV5-1 CASSLGASGPEQYF
TRBJ2-7 TRBV2 CASTGRGAYEQYF
TRBJ1-3 TRBV12-3/TRBV12-4 CASSPGGGAGGNTIYF
TRBJ2-7 TRBV29-1 CSVEAGRTGTVRHSYEQYF
TRBJ2-1 TRBV28 CASSPDPPSANEQFF
TRBJ2-6 TRBV10-3 CAISRGAGANVLTF
TRBJ1-1 TRBV29-1 CSVVGTTEAFF
TRBJ2-3 TRBV29-1 CSARDSLTDTQYF
TRBJ1-3 TRBV29-1 CSVVGGSSGNTIYF
TRBJ2-1 TRBV7-6 CASSFDGIYNEQFF
TRBJ1-1 TRBV29-1 CSADGNTEAFF
TRBJ1-1 TRBV4-1 CASSQDRARVNTEAFF
TRBJ2-7 TRBV4-3 CASSQGARGAYEQYF